This TCR beta chain came from a study of cytomegalovirus exposure and HLA in healthy donors. Study-level points and caveats: Rare TCR sequences predominated, though certain public TCRs were found in many donors. It was reported in a later analysis that an Asian-associated ancestry cluster showed fewer N-insertions than the roughly 670-donor mean. With later analysis, a missense DCLRE1C variant became linked to TCR beta V- and J-gene trimming.

Both 60 Vbeta primers and 13 Jbeta primers went into the PCR. Method: immunoSEQ multiplex PCR; TCRdb's copy keeps in-frame clones and lacks some. Among about 130,000 clones listed, 65% to 90% were seen once. On this clone itself: Its specificity is not known.

The donors gave bone marrow, and they were healthy. The TCR originated in a woman under 30 in good health and CMV-seropositive. Sequences were obtained from PBMCs.

The CDR3 sequence is CASGLAPGLGSHEQYF. In DNA form, the CDR3 reads TGTGCTAGTGGTTTGGCACCGGGACTAGGGTCGCACGAGCAGTACTTC. The genes are TRBV12-5 and TRBJ2-7; 8 nucleotides agree with TRBD2. The CDR3 length is 16 residues. The germline gives CDR1 LGHNT, CDR2 FRNRAP. V trimming: 1 base; J trimming: 5 bases; junction bases outside the gene matches: 10.